These T cell receptor beta chains were read from a single sample in a study of blood T cells in healthy people across ages. TCRdb ran MiXCR on the 5' RACE reads and lists one entry per CDR3 protein. The table has some 1,500,000 distinct CDR3 sequences, roughly two fifths seen once. What was sequenced was blood. The receptors derive from a young woman in good health. CDR3s include the opening cysteine and the closing phenylalanine or tryptophan. Fields, in order: clone size, CDR3 length, D gene, J gene, V gene, CDR3 DNA, CDR3 protein. The D gene is left open where the match is weak. Size is omitted from some rows. Given values are once, few, many or a class for expanded clones.

. 15 . TRBJ1-2 TRBV18 TGTGCCAGCTCACCAAATCGAGGGACCCGCTATGGCTACACCTTC CASSPNRGTRYGYTF
few 11 . TRBJ2-7 TRBV29-1 TGCAGCGTCCTACAGGTCTACGAGCAGTACTTC CSVLQVYEQYF
. 15 . TRBJ2-5 TRBV11-2 TGTGCCAGCAGTCCAGGAACCGGGACAACGGAGACCCAGTACTTC CASSPGTGTTETQYF
many 14 . TRBJ2-7 TRBV5-1 TGCGCCAGCAGCTTGGACAGGCGAAACTACGAGCAGTACTTC CASSLDRRNYEQYF
. 18 TRBD2 TRBJ2-3 TRBV9 TGTGCCAGCAGCGTAGCCCCAACCGGGACTAGCGGGACAGATACGCAGTATTTT CASSVAPTGTSGTDTQYF
few 14 TRBD2 TRBJ2-5 TRBV20-1 TGCAGTGCTAGCGGGTTAGCGGGAGAAGAGACCCAGTACTTC CSASGLAGEETQYF
few 16 TRBD2 TRBJ2-7 TRBV4-3 TGCGCCAGCAGCCAAGATCGGGGGACTAGCGGCTACGAGCAGTACTTC CASSQDRGTSGYEQYF
. 16 TRBD2 TRBJ2-5 TRBV6-2/TRBV6-3 TGTGCCAGCAGTTACGCGGGGGTGTTCGTCCAAGAGACCCAGTACTTC CASSYAGVFVQETQYF
. 12 . TRBJ2-7 TRBV6-1 TGTGCCGGCAGTGAAGGGCTTTACGAGCAGTACTTC CAGSEGLYEQYF
few 15 . TRBJ2-3 TRBV12-3/TRBV12-4 TGTGCCAGCAGTTTAATTGTGGGGGGCACAGATACGCAGTATTTT CASSLIVGGTDTQYF
few 15 TRBD1 TRBJ2-1 TRBV27 TGTGCCAGCAGTTTATTCCAGGGGGCATACAATGAGCAGTTCTTC CASSLFQGAYNEQFF
. 11 . TRBJ1-2 TRBV7-2 TGTGCCAGCACGGCCTCAGATGGCTACACCTTC CASTASDGYTF
. 16 . TRBJ2-1 TRBV5-1 TGCGCCAGCAGCTTGCAGGGGCACAGCTCCTACAATGAGCAGTTCTTC CASSLQGHSSYNEQFF
. 15 . TRBJ1-4 TRBV30 TGTGCCTGGAGGGGACCAGGGATTCTAAATGAAAAACTGTTTTTT CAWRGPGILNEKLFF
. 16 TRBD2 TRBJ2-5 TRBV4-3 TGCGCCAGCAGCCAAGAGATCCTAGCGGGGGGAGAGACCCAGTACTTC CASSQEILAGGETQYF
. 14 . TRBJ2-7 TRBV20-1 TGCAGTGCGTTGCGCCCTCCTAAAAACAATGAGCAGTACTTC CSALRPPKNNEQYF
few 15 . TRBJ2-1 TRBV7-9 TGTGCCACCCCTTCGGCGGGTGTTCTTTACAATGAGCAGTTCTTC CATPSAGVLYNEQFF
. 16 . TRBJ1-5 TRBV7-9 TGTGCCAGCAGCTTACATTCCGGGATTAGCAATCAGCCCCAGCATTTT CASSLHSGISNQPQHF
few 13 . TRBJ2-7 TRBV2 TGTGCCAGCAGGGACCCAAACGCATACGAGCAGTACTTC CASRDPNAYEQYF
. 14 . TRBJ1-2 TRBV4-2 TGTGCCAGCAGCCAAGATCGGAAGGGCGGTGGCTACACCTTC CASSQDRKGGGYTF
. 14 . TRBJ2-3 TRBV12-3/TRBV12-4 TGTGCCAGCAGTTTAAAGGCTACCACAGATACGCAGTATTTT CASSLKATTDTQYF
few 12 . TRBJ2-7 TRBV24-1 TGTGCCACCAGTGCCCAGGGTTACGAGCAGTACTTC CATSAQGYEQYF
few 15 TRBD2 TRBJ2-1 TRBV12-3/TRBV12-4 TGTGCCAGCAGTTTTGGGCTAGCGGGAGGGCCGAGGCAGTTCTTC CASSFGLAGGPRQFF
few 16 TRBD2 TRBJ2-2 TRBV4-2 TGTGCCAGCAGCATCCGACTAGCGATTGGTACCGGGGAGCTGTTTTTT CASSIRLAIGTGELFF